The text below deals with one T cell receptor (beta chain). This clone was observed a single time. Its antigen is currently not known. Base-call qualities are not available, and no considerably larger clone is one nucleotide away. These data are taken from a study of blood T cell repertoires in COVID-19 (dated by TCRdb to 2018 to 2021). For context, the study as a whole: Recovered participants in ImmuneRACE Cohort 3 were defined by two consecutive negative NP/OP PCR tests, clearance by a healthcare professional, or resolution of symptoms. The collaborator samples originated in the United States, Italy and Spain and spanned the acute and convalescent phases of COVID-19. The prospective study material was composed of cDNA or gDNA derived from T cells, B-cell-depleted T cells, or PBMCs. The dataset comprised deeply sampled blood TCRbeta repertoires from subjects exposed to, actively infected with, or recovered from COVID-19. The repertoires were released in a freely available public database intended as a resource for research on the immune response to SARS-CoV-2. Samples were obtained from the ongoing ImmuneRACE study (first 160 participants) and from about 1,300 subjects provided by 6 global collaborators. A de-identified subject ID, COVID-19 status, age in years and sex were almost always included in the sample metadata. Where available, HLA class I and class II types were taken from metadata supplied by the sample provider and were not determined by assay-based typing.

TCRbeta CDR3 regions were amplified from genomic DNA using the immunoSEQ Assay, a bias-controlled multiplex PCR. The published analysis was carried out like this. Nucleated cell counts per sample were estimated from amplification of reference gene primers within the assay. To quantify the absolute abundance of each unique TCRbeta CDR3 rearrangement, sequence reads were collapsed and filtered. For each sample, productive Simpson clonality was calculated by taking the square root of Simpson's diversity index across productive rearrangements. The source is immuneACCESS, and TCRdb retained only in-frame sequences with V and J called. Part of the clones is not carried over; for the studies checked, unresolved V genes explain less than half of this, and the remainder is unexplained. The V and J calls and clone size are taken from that table; D and trimming were inferred from the DNA. Recorded for this sample are 250,000 to 300,000 clones; approximately 90% of them occurred a single time. The ten largest clones take up around 2% of the sample.

The paper as a whole reports these results and caveats: The quantity of clinical and demographic metadata differed by source and by participant and was supplied without curation.

Participants in the prospective study were aged 18 to 89 years, lived in 24 United States geographic areas, and enrolled through a virtual design. In the prospective study, cohorts were assigned on the basis of participant-reported clinical history obtained from a screening survey and a study questionnaire. Mobile phlebotomists in the prospective study collected whole blood, serum and a nasopharyngeal or oropharyngeal swab from every participant. Over a roughly 2-month period, participants in the prospective study had the option of providing additional blood draws and questionnaires. Before DNA extraction, blood samples from the prospective study were shipped at room temperature or frozen. Taken from cysteine to phenylalanine, the CDR3 has 12 residues. The CDR3 DNA has 36 bases and is translated from base 1. V loses 1 base of germline sequence and J loses 11 bases, and the interval between the two ends is 11 bases. The germline V gene gives CDR1 as KGHSH and CDR2 as LQKENI.

The receptor chain draws on TRBV18 and TRBJ1-1; no D segment can be confidently identified. This receptor was identified in a woman aged 55-69 years in a cohort exposed to, infected with or recovered from COVID-19 (not recorded which). The sequenced sample consisted of PBMCs or T cells enriched from blood (not recorded which). Here the CDR3 is given as CASSPLERAAFF. The bases read TGTGCCAGCTCACCACTTGAGCGGGCGGCTTTCTTT.